This passage covers 19 T cell receptor beta chains from one sample sequenced in a study of a mutant IDH1 vaccine in newly diagnosed glioma. Their antigens are not known. Assay used: immunoSEQ multiplex PCR; TCRdb lists only in-frame clones, some missing. The sample yields 65,000 or so clones, roughly 85% seen once. The time point here: week 23, last vaccination. All doses held 300 ug of mutant IDH1 20-mer peptide, with topical imiquimod. Here the sequenced sample was PBMCs, taken from a glioma patient whose treatment included an IDH1 peptide vaccine. These TCRs come from a man aged 30 to 39 with glioma.

V usage is TRBV6-5 and J usage is TRBJ2-5; 10 bases line up with TRBD1. Germline V gene lookup returns CDR1 MNHEY and CDR2 SVGAGI. Germline trimming cut 5 bases from V and 4 bases from J; bases unmatched to any gene: 4. The CDR3 spans 14 residues. CDR3 residues: CASSTDRGRETQYF. Written as DNA, the CDR3 is TGTGCCAGCAGTACTGACAGGGGGCGAGAGACCCAGTACTTC.

CDR3 coding DNA: TGCGCCAGCGAACTCGCGACAGGGGGCATGAACACTGAAGCTTTCTTT. Translated: CASELATGGMNTEAFF. This chain joins TRBV5-1 and TRBJ1-1; 10 nucleotides match TRBD1. The germline gives CDR1 SGHRS, CDR2 YFSETQ. The V gene end was trimmed by 7 bases and the J gene end by 0 bases; junction bases not matched to a gene: 9. The CDR3 runs to 16 residues.

The chain recombines TRBV7-6 with TRBJ1-2; D gene unclear. Trimming left V 8 bases short and J 4 bases short, with 20 bases between. CDR3 length equals 15 residues. CDR1 SGHVS and CDR2 FNYEAQ come from the germline V gene. Here the CDR3 DNA reads TGTGCCAGCGGTCCTGGCGGCACAATTTCCTATGGCTACACCTTC. Translated: CASGPGGTISYGYTF.

The chain combines TRBV6-1 with TRBJ1-2; D remains ambiguous. The CDR3 covers 11 residues. Trimming removed 3 bases at V and 6 bases at J, with 5 bases between. Per germline, CDR1 MNHNS and CDR2 SASEGT. The DNA for the CDR3 is TGTGCCAGCAGTGATAGGCATGGCTACACCTTC. This sequence encodes CASSDRHGYTF.

V gene TRBV5-1 combines with J gene TRBJ1-1; unclear D gene. The CDR3 has 13 amino acids. CDR1 is SGHRS and CDR2 is YFSETQ in the germline V gene. Trimming pared 0 bases from V and 8 bases from J, leaving 11 bases between. The CDR3 is CASSLVVGGEAFF. The CDR3 coding sequence is TGCGCCAGCAGCTTGGTTGTAGGAGGGGAAGCTTTCTTT. The full variable domain, with the rest looked up from reference TRBV5-1 and TRBJ1-1, is KAGVTQTPRYLIKTRGQQVTLSCSPISGHRSVSWYQQTPGQGLQFLFEYFSETQRNKGNFPGRFSGRQFSNSRSEMNVSTLELGDSALYLCASSLVVGGEAFFGQGTRLTVV.

V gene TRBV6-1 combines with J gene TRBJ1-1, with D possibly being TRBD1 (5 bases). Trimming left V 7 bases short and J 4 bases short, with 19 bases between. This CDR3 is 15 amino acids long. Germline CDR1 is MNHNS and CDR2 is SASEGT. The CDR3 region is CASTGGRGWSTEAFF. For the CDR3, the DNA is TGTGCCAGCACCGGAGGTAGGGGTTGGAGCACTGAAGCTTTCTTT.

This clone appeared once. The V and J genes are TRBV29-1 and TRBJ2-7; 10 bases match TRBD1. The CDR3 has 14 amino acids. Looked up from germline, CDR1 is SQVTM and CDR2 is ANQGSEA. Losses at the gene ends were 6 bases for V and 1 base for J; bases not matched to a gene: 6. CDR3 bases: TGCAGCGTAGCCGGGACAGGGGAGTCCTACGAGCAGTACTTC. Residues: CSVAGTGESYEQYF.

V usage is TRBV15 and J usage is TRBJ2-3; D may be TRBD2 (5 bases). Deletions cut 0 bases from V and 2 bases from J, with 9 bases between. The CDR3 runs to 15 residues. Germline CDR1 reads LNHNV; CDR2 reads YYDKDF (reference sequence). The chain's CDR3 is CATSREGLITDTQYF. Written as DNA, the CDR3 is TGTGCCACCAGCAGAGAAGGACTTATCACAGATACGCAGTATTTT.

This sequence joins TRBV5-1 and TRBJ2-5; TRBD1 matches at 10 bases. V was pared by 4 bases and J by 6 bases, with 12 bases of the junction left unmatched. Per the germline V gene, CDR1 is SGHRS and CDR2 is YFSETQ. CDR3 length: 16 amino acids. The CDR3 loop reads CASSATTGGTVKTQYF. The DNA of the CDR3 is TGCGCCAGCAGCGCCACGACAGGGGGCACGGTAAAGACCCAGTACTTC.

V is TRBV7-2 and J is TRBJ1-6, with TRBD1 as a possible D gene (5 bases). CDR1 is SGHTA, CDR2 FQGNSA, per germline. The CDR3 contains 14 residues. Trimming took off 5 bases at V and 9 bases at J, with 14 bases between the two ends. The CDR3 protein is CASSLYNQGSPLHF. The CDR3 bases are TGTGCCAGCAGCCTCTATAACCAGGGTTCACCCCTCCACTTT.

V gene TRBV27 combines with J gene TRBJ1-4; tentatively, D is TRBD1 (5 bases). Germline V gene sequence: CDR1 MNHEY, CDR2 SMNVEV (reference sequence). This CDR3 spans 15 amino acids. V lost 4 bases and J lost 4, with 13 bases in between. Written as DNA, the CDR3 is TGTGCCAGCAGTTCCAAGGGGAGGGGTAATGAAAAACTGTTTTTT. Translation: CASSSKGRGNEKLFF.

The chain combines TRBV5-1 with TRBJ2-5, with TRBD1 matching 7 bases. This CDR3 has 14 amino acids. Trimming took 4 bases from V and 2 from J; bases not matched to a gene: 5. Germline CDR1 is SGHRS and CDR2 is YFSETQ. The CDR3 loop reads CASSIRDSQETQYF. CDR3 nucleotides: TGCGCCAGCAGCATCCGGGACAGTCAAGAGACCCAGTACTTC. The full variable domain, with the rest looked up from reference TRBV5-1 and TRBJ2-5, is KAGVTQTPRYLIKTRGQQVTLSCSPISGHRSVSWYQQTPGQGLQFLFEYFSETQRNKGNFPGRFSGRQFSNSRSEMNVSTLELGDSALYLCASSIRDSQETQYFGPGTRLLVL.

This chain uses TRBV18 with TRBJ1-1; D is undetermined. With 0 bases removed from V and 4 bases from J, the gap between germline ends came to 9 bases. The CDR3 sequence is 14 residues long. The germline gives CDR1 KGHSH, CDR2 LQKENI. The CDR3 DNA reads as TGTGCCAGCTCACCACCGGGATCAGCCACTGAAGCTTTCTTT. It yields the protein CASSPPGSATEAFF.

V gene TRBV5-6 combines with J gene TRBJ2-5; weak D call: TRBD1 (6 bases). CDR3 length equals 17 residues. Trimming stripped 0 bases from V and 1 base from J, with 16 bases between. CDR1 SGHDT and CDR2 YYEEEE come from the germline V gene. The CDR3 DNA follows: TGTGCCAGCAGCTTGGTTCTGGCCTTGGACAGCCAAGAGACCCAGTACTTC. It is translated as CASSLVLALDSQETQYF.

The DNA for the CDR3 is TGTGCCAGCACGGGTGGCTACACCTTC. Amino acids: CASTGGYTF. This chain joins TRBV5-6 and TRBJ1-2, with unresolved D. Germline V CDR1 and CDR2: SGHDT, YYEEEE. V was clipped by 6 bases and J by 7 bases, with 4 bases between them. The CDR3 covers 9 residues.

V gene TRBV29-1 combines with J gene TRBJ2-1; 7 bases map to TRBD1. The CDR3 has 11 residues. With 6 bases clipped from V and 9 bases from J, the junction kept 5 bases outside the gene matches. The germline gives CDR1 SQVTM, CDR2 ANQGSEA. The DNA of the CDR3 is TGCAGCGTAGGACAGGTGGGTGAGCAGTTCTTC. This encodes CSVGQVGEQFF.

This sequence joins TRBV28 and TRBJ2-3; 8 bases agree with TRBD1. CDR3 size: 15 residues. Germline trimming cut 4 bases from V and 3 bases from J; bases unmatched to any gene: 6. From germline, CDR1 is MDHEN and CDR2 SYDVKM. The CDR3 DNA reads as TGTGCCAGCAGTTCGGGACAGGACGTAACAGATACGCAGTATTTT. It codes for CASSSGQDVTDTQYF.

The V call is TRBV6-6, the J call TRBJ1-1; a weak D match, TRBD1 (6 bases). The CDR3 runs to 13 residues. CDR1 and CDR2 from the germline V gene are MNHNY and SVGAGI (reference sequence). Deletions cut 6 bases from V and 10 bases from J, with 18 bases between. The CDR3 bases are TGTGCCAGCAGCCTGGGACATTTGCTCCCAGCTTTCTTT. It encodes CASSLGHLLPAFF.

This clone was seen only a few times. V is TRBV27 and J is TRBJ1-1; TRBD1 matches 10 bases. Germline V gives CDR1 MNHEY, CDR2 SMNVEV (reference sequence). The junction had 4 bases not matched to a gene; V was cut back by 5 bases and J by 4 bases. The CDR3 runs 14 residues. This chain's CDR3 is CASSATGGSTEAFF. The CDR3 DNA is TGTGCCAGCAGTGCGACAGGGGGCTCCACTGAAGCTTTCTTT.